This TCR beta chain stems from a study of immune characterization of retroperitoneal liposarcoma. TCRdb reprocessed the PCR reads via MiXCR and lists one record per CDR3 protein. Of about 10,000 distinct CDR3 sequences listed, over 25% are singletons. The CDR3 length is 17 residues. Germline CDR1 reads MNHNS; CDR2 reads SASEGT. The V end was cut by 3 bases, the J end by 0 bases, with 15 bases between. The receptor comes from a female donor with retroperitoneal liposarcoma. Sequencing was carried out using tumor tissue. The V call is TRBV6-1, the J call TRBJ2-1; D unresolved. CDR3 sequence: CASSDPSTRNSYNEQFF. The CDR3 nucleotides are TGTGCCAGCAGTGACCCGTCAACCCGAAACTCCTACAATGAGCAGTTCTTC.